The T cell receptor (beta chain) under discussion was sequenced for a study of PD-1 blockade in classical Hodgkin lymphoma. Study in general: With a 2-week interval, patients received intravenous nivolumab at 3 mg/kg.

J was trimmed by 8 bases and V by 1 base; bases with no gene match: 11. Germline V gene sequence: CDR1 SGHRS, CDR2 YFSETQ. The CDR3 length is 17 residues. Time point noted: cycle 4 day 1 (C4D1), after six to seven weeks of nivolumab. The patients all showed relapse after autologous stem cell transplantation, while their brentuximab vedotin exposure varied. By magnetic negative selection, CD4+ T cells were purified from thawed PBMCs. Only in-frame clones appear in the TCRdb table, and some are missing; sequencing was by immunoSEQ multiplex PCR. The profile shows roughly 32,000 clones, roughly 90% of them singletons.

The chain joins TRBV5-1 to TRBJ2-1, with 11 bases aligning to TRBD2. The TCR originated in a human donor with classical Hodgkin lymphoma. The sample consisted of CD4+ T cells from blood, taken before the fourth cycle of nivolumab. Here the CDR3 reads CASSLTITSGRYDEQFF. CDR3 sequence (DNA): TGCGCCAGCAGCTTGACAATTACTAGCGGGAGATACGATGAGCAGTTCTTC.